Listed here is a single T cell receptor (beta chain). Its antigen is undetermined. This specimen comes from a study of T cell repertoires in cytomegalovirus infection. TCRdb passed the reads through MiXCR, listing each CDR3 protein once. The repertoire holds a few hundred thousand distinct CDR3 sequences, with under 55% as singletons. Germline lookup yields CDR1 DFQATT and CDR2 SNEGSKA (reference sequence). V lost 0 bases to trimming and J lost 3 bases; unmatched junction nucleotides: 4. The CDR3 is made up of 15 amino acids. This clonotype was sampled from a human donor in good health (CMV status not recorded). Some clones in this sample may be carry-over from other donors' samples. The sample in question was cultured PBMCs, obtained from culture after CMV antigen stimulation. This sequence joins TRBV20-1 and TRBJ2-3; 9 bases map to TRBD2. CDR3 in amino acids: CSARDLGLATDTQYF. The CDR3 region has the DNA TGCAGTGCTAGAGATTTGGGACTAGCAACAGATACGCAGTATTTT.